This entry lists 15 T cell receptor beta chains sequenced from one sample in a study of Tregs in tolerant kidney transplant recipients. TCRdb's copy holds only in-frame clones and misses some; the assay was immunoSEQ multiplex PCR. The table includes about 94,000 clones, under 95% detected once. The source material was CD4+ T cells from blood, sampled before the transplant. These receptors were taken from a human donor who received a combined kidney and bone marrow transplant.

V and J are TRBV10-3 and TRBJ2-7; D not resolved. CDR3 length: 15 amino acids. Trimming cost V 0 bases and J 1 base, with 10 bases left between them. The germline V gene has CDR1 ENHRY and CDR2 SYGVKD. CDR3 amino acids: CAISESLQRSYEQYF. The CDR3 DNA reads TGTGCCATCAGTGAGTCCCTCCAGCGTTCCTACGAGCAGTACTTC.

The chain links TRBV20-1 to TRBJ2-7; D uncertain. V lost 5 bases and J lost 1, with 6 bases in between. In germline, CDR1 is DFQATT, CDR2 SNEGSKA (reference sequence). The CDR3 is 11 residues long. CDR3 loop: CSALYSYEQYF. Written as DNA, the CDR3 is TGCAGTGCTTTATATTCCTACGAGCAGTACTTC.

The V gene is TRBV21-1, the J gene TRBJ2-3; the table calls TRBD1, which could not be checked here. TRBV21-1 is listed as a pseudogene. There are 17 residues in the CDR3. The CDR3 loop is CASSNPPGGTSTDTQYF. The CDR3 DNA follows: TGTGCCAGCAGCAACCCGCCAGGGGGGACTAGCACAGATACGCAGTATTTT.

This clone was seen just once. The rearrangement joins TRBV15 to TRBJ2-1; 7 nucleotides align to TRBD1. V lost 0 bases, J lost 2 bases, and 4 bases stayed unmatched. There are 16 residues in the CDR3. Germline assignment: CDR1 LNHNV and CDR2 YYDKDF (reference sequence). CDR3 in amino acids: CATSRDEQGPYNEQFF. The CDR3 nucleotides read TGTGCCACCAGCAGAGATGAACAGGGGCCCTACAATGAGCAGTTCTTC.

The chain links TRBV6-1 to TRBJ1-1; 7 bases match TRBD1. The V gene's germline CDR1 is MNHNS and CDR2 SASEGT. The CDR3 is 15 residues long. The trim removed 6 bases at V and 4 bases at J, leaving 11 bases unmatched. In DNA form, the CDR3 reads TGTGCCAGCAGCCTTAGAGGGGGCGCGTTCACTGAAGCTTTCTTT. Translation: CASSLRGGAFTEAFF.

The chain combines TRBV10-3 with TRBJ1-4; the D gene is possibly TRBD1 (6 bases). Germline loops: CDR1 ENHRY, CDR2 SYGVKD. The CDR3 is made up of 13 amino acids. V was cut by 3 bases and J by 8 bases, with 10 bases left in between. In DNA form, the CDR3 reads TGTGCCATCAGTGAACAGGGAAGCGAAAAACTGTTTTTT. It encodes CAISEQGSEKLFF.

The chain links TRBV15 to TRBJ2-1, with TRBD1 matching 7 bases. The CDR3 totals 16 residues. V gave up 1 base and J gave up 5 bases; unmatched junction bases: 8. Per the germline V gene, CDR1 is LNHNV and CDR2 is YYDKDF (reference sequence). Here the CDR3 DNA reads TGTGCCACCAGCAGAGGTTATTCGGACAGGAACAATGAGCAGTTCTTC. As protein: CATSRGYSDRNNEQFF.

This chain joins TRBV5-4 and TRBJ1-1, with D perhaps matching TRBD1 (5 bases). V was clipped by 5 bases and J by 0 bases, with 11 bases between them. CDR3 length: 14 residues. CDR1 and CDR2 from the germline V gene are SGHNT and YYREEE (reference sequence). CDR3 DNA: TGTGCCAGCAGTTTGACAGCCATGAACACTGAAGCTTTCTTT. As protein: CASSLTAMNTEAFF. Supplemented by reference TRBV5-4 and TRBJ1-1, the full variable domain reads ETGVTQSPTHLIKTRGQQVTLRCSSQSGHNTVSWYQQALGQGPQFIFQYYREEENGRGNFPPRFSGLQFPNYSSELNVNALELDDSALYLCASSLTAMNTEAFFGQGTRLTVV.

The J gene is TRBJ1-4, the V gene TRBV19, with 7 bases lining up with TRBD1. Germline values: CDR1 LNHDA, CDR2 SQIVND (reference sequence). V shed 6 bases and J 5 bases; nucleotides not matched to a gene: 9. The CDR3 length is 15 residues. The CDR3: CASSTLGTANEKLFF. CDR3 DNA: TGTGCCAGTAGCACACTTGGGACAGCGAATGAAAAACTGTTTTTT. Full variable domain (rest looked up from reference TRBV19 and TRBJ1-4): DGGITQSPKYLFRKEGQNVTLSCEQNLNHDAMYWYRQDPGQGLRLIYYSQIVNDFQKGDIAEGYSVSREKKESFPLTVTSAQKNPTAFYLCASSTLGTANEKLFFGSGTQLSVL.

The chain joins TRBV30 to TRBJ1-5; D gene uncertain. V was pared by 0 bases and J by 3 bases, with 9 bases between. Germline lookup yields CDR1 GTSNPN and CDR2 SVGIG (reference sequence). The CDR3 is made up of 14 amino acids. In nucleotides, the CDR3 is TGTGCCTGGAGTGTCGGTATAAACAATCAGCCCCAGCATTTT. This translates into CAWSVGINNQPQHF.

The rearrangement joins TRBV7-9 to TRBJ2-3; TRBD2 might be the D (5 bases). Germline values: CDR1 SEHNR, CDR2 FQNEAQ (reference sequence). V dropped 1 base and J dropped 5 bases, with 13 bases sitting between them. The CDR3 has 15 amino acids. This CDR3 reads CASSLGTRLQDTQYF. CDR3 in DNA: TGTGCCAGCAGCTTAGGCACTAGGCTCCAAGATACGCAGTATTTT. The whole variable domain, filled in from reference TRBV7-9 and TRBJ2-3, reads DTGVSQNPRHKITKRGQNVTFRCDPISEHNRLYWYRQTLGQGPEFLTYFQNEAQLEKSRLLSDRFSAERPKGSFSTLEIQRTEQGDSAMYLCASSLGTRLQDTQYFGPGTRLTVL.

The CDR3 coding sequence is TGCGCCAGCACTGGTGACAGAGGAACCGGGGAGCTGTTTTTT. It codes for CASTGDRGTGELFF. The chain links TRBV5-1 to TRBJ2-2; the D gene is possibly TRBD1 (5 bases). This CDR3 has 14 residues. V was cut by 6 bases and J by 5 bases, with 14 bases left in between. Germline V gene lookup returns CDR1 SGHRS and CDR2 YFSETQ.

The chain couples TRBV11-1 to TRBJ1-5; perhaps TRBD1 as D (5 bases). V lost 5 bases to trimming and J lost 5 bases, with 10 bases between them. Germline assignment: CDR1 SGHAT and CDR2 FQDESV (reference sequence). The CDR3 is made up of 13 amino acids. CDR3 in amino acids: CASSPDRDQPQHF. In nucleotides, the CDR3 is TGTGCCAGCAGCCCCGACAGAGATCAGCCCCAGCATTTT. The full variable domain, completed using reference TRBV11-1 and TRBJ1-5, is EAEVAQSPRYKITEKSQAVAFWCDPISGHATLYWYRQILGQGPELLVQFQDESVVDDSQLPKDRFSAERLKGVDSTLKIQPAELGDSAMYLCASSPDRDQPQHFGDGTRLSIL.

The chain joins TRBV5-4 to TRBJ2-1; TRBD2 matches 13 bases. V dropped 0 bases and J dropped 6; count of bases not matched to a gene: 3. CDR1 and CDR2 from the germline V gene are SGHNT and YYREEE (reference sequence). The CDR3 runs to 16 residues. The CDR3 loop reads CASSLALAGGGNEQFF. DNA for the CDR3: TGTGCCAGCAGCTTGGCACTAGCGGGGGGGGGCAATGAGCAGTTCTTC.

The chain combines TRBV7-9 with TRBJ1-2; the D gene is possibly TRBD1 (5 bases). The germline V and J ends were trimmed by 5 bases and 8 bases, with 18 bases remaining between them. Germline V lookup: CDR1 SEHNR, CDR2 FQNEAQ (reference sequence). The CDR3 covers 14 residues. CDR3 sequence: CASSPRQPQRGYTF. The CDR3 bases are TGTGCCAGCAGCCCAAGACAGCCTCAGAGGGGCTACACCTTC.